The 20 T cell receptor beta chains listed next were all sequenced from one sample in a study of T cell responses to AZD1222 COVID-19 vaccine. Assay used: immunoSEQ multiplex PCR; TCRdb lists only in-frame clones, some missing. The table has approximately 150,000 clones, about 92% seen once. The sample consisted of peripheral blood, taken on day 0 of MenACWY control vaccination. The origin of the receptors is an adult in good health.

The chain joins TRBV27 to TRBJ1-3; no clear D. This CDR3 has 15 residues. Trimming stripped 5 bases from V and 4 bases from J, with 15 bases between. Germline V lookup: CDR1 MNHEY, CDR2 SMNVEV (reference sequence). CDR3 nucleotides: TGTGCCAGCAGTCCCGCGGGAGGTGGAGGAAACACCATATATTTT. Protein sequence: CASSPAGGGGNTIYF.

The CDR3 nucleotides read TGTGCCAGTAGTGGGAACAGGGACGTCGGCTACACCTTC. Translated, it gives CASSGNRDVGYTF. This sequence joins TRBV19 and TRBJ1-2; D perhaps matches TRBD1 (6 bases). V was cut by 5 bases and J by 8 bases, with 15 bases left in between. From germline, CDR1 is LNHDA and CDR2 SQIVND (reference sequence). The CDR3 covers 13 residues.

This clone was counted a few times. This chain connects TRBV5-6 to TRBJ2-7; a possible D gene is TRBD1 (5 bases). The CDR3 covers 13 residues. The V gene lost 2 bases and the J gene lost 6 bases, with 12 bases spanning the gap. CDR1 and CDR2 from the germline V gene are SGHDT and YYEEEE. The CDR3 here is CASSFGAGAEQYF. The CDR3 DNA is TGTGCCAGCAGCTTTGGGGCAGGAGCCGAGCAGTACTTC.

This clone has a single count. The chain links TRBV9 to TRBJ2-3, with a weak D call TRBD2 (6 bases). With 7 bases removed from V and 5 bases from J, the gap between germline ends came to 8 bases. This CDR3 spans 11 amino acids. Germline V gives CDR1 SGDLS, CDR2 YYNGEE. CDR3 coding DNA: TGTGCCAGCGAGGAGGGAGATACGCAGTATTTT. Protein product: CASEEGDTQYF.

This clone was observed a single time. This chain links TRBV5-8 with TRBJ1-4; no clear D gene. Germline V gene data show CDR1 as SGHTS and CDR2 as YDEGEE. V was shortened by 4 bases and J by 0 bases, with 16 bases between the two germline ends. The length of the CDR3 is 17 residues. CDR3 in DNA: TGTGCCAGCAGCCCGGGTGTTGAGCCAGCAACTAATGAAAAACTGTTTTTT. Amino acids: CASSPGVEPATNEKLFF.

The gene calls are TRBV19 and TRBJ1-1; D ambiguous. The CDR3 is made up of 15 amino acids. V was shortened by 5 bases and J by 0 bases, with 13 bases between the two germline ends. Germline V gives CDR1 LNHDA, CDR2 SQIVND (reference sequence). This CDR3 reads CASSFTGSMNTEAFF. CDR3 DNA sequence: TGTGCCAGTAGTTTCACGGGGAGCATGAACACTGAAGCTTTCTTT.

The chain is built from TRBV7-9 and TRBJ1-1; D is possibly TRBD1 (6 bases). The CDR3 covers 15 residues. V was shortened by 0 bases and J by 1 base, with 9 bases between the two germline ends. CDR1 SEHNR and CDR2 FQNEAQ come from the germline V gene (reference sequence). The DNA of the CDR3 is TGTGCCAGCAGCTTAGCACAAGGGGGGAACACTGAAGCTTTCTTT. It encodes CASSLAQGGNTEAFF.

The chain links TRBV27 to TRBJ1-2; possibly TRBD1 for D (6 bases). V shed 2 bases and J shed 3 bases, with 16 bases lying between them. Germline values: CDR1 MNHEY, CDR2 SMNVEV (reference sequence). This CDR3 spans 16 amino acids. DNA for the CDR3: TGTGCCAGCAGTTTAAAGTTCGGGGGCGTTCACTATGGCTACACCTTC. Amino acids: CASSLKFGGVHYGYTF.

The sample holds one count of this clone. The CDR3 loop reads CASSLEGRFNYGYTF. The CDR3 DNA reads as TGTGCCAGCAGCTTAGAGGGCAGATTTAACTATGGCTACACCTTC. J is TRBJ1-2 and V is TRBV7-9; D is unresolved. Trimming took off 1 base at V and 1 base at J, with 10 bases between the two ends. This CDR3 has 15 residues. Germline CDR1 and CDR2: SEHNR and FQNEAQ (reference sequence).

The gene calls are TRBV29-1 and TRBJ2-3; 11 bases map to TRBD2. Germline loops: CDR1 SQVTM, CDR2 ANQGSEA. The trim removed 6 bases at V and 3 bases at J, leaving 2 bases unmatched. The CDR3 is 13 amino acids. The CDR3 reads CSVGLAETDTQYF. In DNA form, the CDR3 reads TGCAGCGTGGGACTAGCGGAAACAGATACGCAGTATTTT.

This rearrangement joins TRBV2 to TRBJ2-2; TRBD1 aligns across 10 bases. The length of the CDR3 is 15 residues. The trim removed 6 bases at V and 5 bases at J, leaving 6 bases unmatched. The germline gives CDR1 SNHLY, CDR2 FYNNEI. The CDR3 DNA sequence: TGTGCCAGCAGGCCCGGGACAGGGGTGACCGGGGAGCTGTTTTTT. Translated, it gives CASRPGTGVTGELFF. Variable domain in full (rest from reference TRBV2 and TRBJ2-2): EPEVTQTPSHQVTQMGQEVILRCVPISNHLYFYWYRQILGQKVEFLVSFYNNEISEKSEIFDDQFSVERPDGSNFTLKIRSTKLEDSAMYFCASRPGTGVTGELFFGEGSRLTVL.

This chain connects TRBV7-2 to TRBJ2-1, with D perhaps TRBD2 (6 bases). This CDR3 has 14 amino acids. Looked up from germline, CDR1 is SGHTA and CDR2 is FQGNSA. The germline V and J ends were trimmed by 4 bases and 6 bases, with 13 bases remaining between them. The CDR3 DNA reads TGTGCCAGCAGCTGGTCTAGCGAAGGCAATGAGCAGTTCTTC. It is translated as CASSWSSEGNEQFF.

The chain has TRBV29-1 and TRBJ2-1; D possibly corresponds to TRBD2 (6 bases). Trimming cost V 7 bases and J 10 bases, with 14 bases left between them. Germline V gene data show CDR1 as SQVTM and CDR2 as ANQGSEA. This CDR3 is built from 11 residues. The CDR3 nucleotides are TGCAGCGACCGGGACTCCGGAGAGCAGTTCTTC. Translated: CSDRDSGEQFF.

This chain links TRBV10-3 with TRBJ1-1; D unresolved. V lost 2 bases, J lost 2 bases, and 3 bases lay in between. This CDR3 has 12 residues. CDR1 and CDR2 (germline): ENHRY, SYGVKD. As DNA, the CDR3 is TGTGCCATCAGTGAGATTAACACTGAAGCTTTCTTT. Translated, it gives CAISEINTEAFF.

The chain joins TRBV11-3 to TRBJ1-3, with TRBD1 matching over 12 bases. Per germline, CDR1 SGHNT and CDR2 YENEEA. The V gene end was trimmed by 4 bases and the J gene end by 3 bases; junction bases not matched to a gene: 7. The CDR3 is 17 residues long. DNA for the CDR3: TGTGCCAGCAGCTCATCCGGGACAGGGGGCTTTGGAAACACCATATATTTT. Translating it yields CASSSSGTGGFGNTIYF.

The chain joins TRBV7-9 to TRBJ2-6, with D possibly being TRBD1 (5 bases). Germline V lookup: CDR1 SEHNR, CDR2 FQNEAQ (reference sequence). The CDR3 contains 16 residues. Trimming removed 1 base at V and 12 bases at J, with 19 bases between. The CDR3 sequence is CASSLDGLTVPPVLTF. The CDR3 coding sequence is TGTGCCAGCAGCTTAGATGGTCTGACAGTTCCGCCCGTCCTGACTTTC.

The genes are TRBV19 and TRBJ2-1, with D perhaps TRBD2 (5 bases). CDR1 and CDR2 (germline): LNHDA, SQIVND (reference sequence). V lost 5 bases, J lost 9 bases, and 17 bases lay in between. The CDR3 has 14 residues. The chain's CDR3 is CASSLSPGGGEQFF. CDR3 nucleotides: TGTGCCAGTAGTCTCTCGCCCGGAGGTGGTGAGCAGTTCTTC. The full variable domain, in which reference TRBV19 and TRBJ2-1 provide the parts outside the CDR3, is DGGITQSPKYLFRKEGQNVTLSCEQNLNHDAMYWYRQDPGQGLRLIYYSQIVNDFQKGDIAEGYSVSREKKESFPLTVTSAQKNPTAFYLCASSLSPGGGEQFFGPGTRLTVL.

This rearrangement joins TRBV7-8 to TRBJ1-2; possible D gene TRBD1, 5 bases. Germline CDR1 SGHVS, CDR2 FQNEAQ. V was clipped by 8 bases and J by 2 bases, with 9 bases between them. The CDR3 has 12 amino acids. Here the CDR3 reads CASGRDNYGYTF. DNA of the CDR3: TGTGCCAGCGGGAGGGACAACTATGGCTACACCTTC.

V usage is TRBV15 and J usage is TRBJ1-2, with a tentative D call TRBD1 (6 bases). Germline loops: CDR1 LNHNV, CDR2 YYDKDF (reference sequence). CDR3 length equals 14 residues. V lost 3 bases and J 4 bases, leaving 12 bases between the germline ends. CDR3 loop: CATSRVGGGYGYTF. The CDR3 DNA follows: TGTGCCACCAGCAGGGTGGGGGGCGGCTATGGCTACACCTTC.

The chain couples TRBV6-5 to TRBJ1-1; D is unresolved. Germline CDR1 is MNHEY and CDR2 is SVGAGI. The V end lost 4 bases, the J end lost 4 bases, and 13 bases lay between the germline ends. This CDR3 contains 14 residues. The CDR3 reads CASSFTRDGTEAFF. CDR3 nucleotides: TGTGCCAGCAGTTTTACCCGCGACGGCACTGAAGCTTTCTTT.